This T cell receptor beta chain was obtained from a study of blood T cells in healthy people across ages. The use of a sample-barcoded 5' primer and a J-beta primer mix characterized a second PCR of roughly 7 to 11 cycles. TCRdb re-called the 5' RACE reads through MiXCR, storing one row per CDR3 protein. Altogether 980,000 or so distinct CDR3 sequences are present, 40% to 60% being singletons, with the ten largest covering under 15%. This clonotype was observed a handful of times. V lost 5 bases, J lost 0 bases, and 11 bases lay in between. Per germline, CDR1 LGHNA and CDR2 YNFKEQ. This CDR3 region has 15 residues.

Sequencing was performed on blood. The sequence derives from a man aged 30 to 45 in good health. The chain is built from TRBV4-2 and TRBJ2-1; possibly TRBD2 for D (6 bases). The CDR3 protein is CASSGSAGSYNEQFF. The DNA of the CDR3 is TGTGCCAGCAGCGGTTCAGCGGGCTCCTACAATGAGCAGTTCTTC.